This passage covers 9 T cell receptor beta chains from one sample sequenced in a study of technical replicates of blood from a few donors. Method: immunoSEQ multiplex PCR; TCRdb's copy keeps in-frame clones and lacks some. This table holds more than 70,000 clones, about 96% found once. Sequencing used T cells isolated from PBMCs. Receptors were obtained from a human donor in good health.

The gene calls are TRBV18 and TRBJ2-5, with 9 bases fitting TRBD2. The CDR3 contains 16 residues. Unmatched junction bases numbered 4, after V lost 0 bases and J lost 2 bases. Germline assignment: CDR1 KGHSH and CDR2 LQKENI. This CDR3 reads CASSPPFLAGQETQYF. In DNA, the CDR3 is TGTGCCAGCTCACCACCGTTTCTAGCGGGGCAAGAGACCCAGTACTTC.

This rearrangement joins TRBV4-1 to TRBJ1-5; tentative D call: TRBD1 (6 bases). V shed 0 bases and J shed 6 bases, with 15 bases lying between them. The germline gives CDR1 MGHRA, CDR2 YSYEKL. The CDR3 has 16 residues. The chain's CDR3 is CASSQDFGGRVQPQHF. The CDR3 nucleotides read TGCGCCAGCAGCCAAGATTTTGGGGGCAGGGTTCAGCCCCAGCATTTT.

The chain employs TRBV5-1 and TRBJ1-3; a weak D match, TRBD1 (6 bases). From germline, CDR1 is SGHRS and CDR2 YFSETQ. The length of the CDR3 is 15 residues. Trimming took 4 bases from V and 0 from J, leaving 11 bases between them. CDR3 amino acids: CASSTTGVSGNTIYF. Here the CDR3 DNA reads TGCGCCAGCAGCACGACAGGTGTCTCTGGAAACACCATATATTTT.

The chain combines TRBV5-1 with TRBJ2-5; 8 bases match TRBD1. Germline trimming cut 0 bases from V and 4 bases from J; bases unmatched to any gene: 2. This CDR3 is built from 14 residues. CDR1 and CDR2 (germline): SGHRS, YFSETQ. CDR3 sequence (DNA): TGCGCCAGCAGCTTGGCAGGGACAGGAGAGACCCAGTACTTC. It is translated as CASSLAGTGETQYF.

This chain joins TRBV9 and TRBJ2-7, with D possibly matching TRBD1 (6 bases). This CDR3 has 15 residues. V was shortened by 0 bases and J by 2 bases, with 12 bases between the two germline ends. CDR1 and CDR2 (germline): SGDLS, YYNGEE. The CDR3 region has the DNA TGTGCCAGCAGCGTAGCTGAAGGGGGACCCTACGAGCAGTACTTC. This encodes CASSVAEGGPYEQYF.

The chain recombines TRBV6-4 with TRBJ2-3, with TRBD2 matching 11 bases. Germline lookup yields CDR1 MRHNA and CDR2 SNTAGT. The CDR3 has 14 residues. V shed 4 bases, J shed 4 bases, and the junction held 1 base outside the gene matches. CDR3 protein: CASSGGLAADTQYF. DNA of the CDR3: TGTGCCAGCAGTGGGGGACTAGCGGCAGATACGCAGTATTTT.

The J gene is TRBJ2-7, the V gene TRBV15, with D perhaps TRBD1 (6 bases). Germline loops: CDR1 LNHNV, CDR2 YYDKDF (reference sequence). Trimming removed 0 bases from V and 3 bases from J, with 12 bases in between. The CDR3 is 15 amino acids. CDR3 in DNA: TGTGCCACCAGCAGAGAGACAGACAGGTTCTACGAGCAGTACTTC. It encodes CATSRETDRFYEQYF.

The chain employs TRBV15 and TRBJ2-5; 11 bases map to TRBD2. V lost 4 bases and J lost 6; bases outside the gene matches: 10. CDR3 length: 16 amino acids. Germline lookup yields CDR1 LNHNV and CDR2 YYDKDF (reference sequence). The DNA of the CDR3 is TGTGCCACCAGCAAGGGGACTAGCGGTGGATCGAAGACCCAGTACTTC. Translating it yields CATSKGTSGGSKTQYF.

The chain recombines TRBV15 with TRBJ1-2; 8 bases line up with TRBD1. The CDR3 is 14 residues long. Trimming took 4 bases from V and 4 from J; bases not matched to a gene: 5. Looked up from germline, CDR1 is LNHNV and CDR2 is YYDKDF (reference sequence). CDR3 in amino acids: CATSKQGGGYGYTF. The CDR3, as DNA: TGTGCCACCAGCAAACAGGGGGGGGGCTATGGCTACACCTTC.